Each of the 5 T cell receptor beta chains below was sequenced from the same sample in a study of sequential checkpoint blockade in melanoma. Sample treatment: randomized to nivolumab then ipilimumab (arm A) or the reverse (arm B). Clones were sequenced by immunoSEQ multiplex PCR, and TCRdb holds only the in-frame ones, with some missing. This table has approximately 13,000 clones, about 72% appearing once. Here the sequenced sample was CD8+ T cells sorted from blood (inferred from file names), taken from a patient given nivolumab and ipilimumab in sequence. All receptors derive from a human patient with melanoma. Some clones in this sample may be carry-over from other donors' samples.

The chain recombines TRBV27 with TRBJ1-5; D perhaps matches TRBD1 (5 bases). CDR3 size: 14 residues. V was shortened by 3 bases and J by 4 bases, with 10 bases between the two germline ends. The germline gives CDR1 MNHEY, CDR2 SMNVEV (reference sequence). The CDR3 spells CASSLSQGNQPQHF. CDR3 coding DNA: TGTGCCAGCAGTTTGTCCCAGGGAAATCAGCCCCAGCATTTT.

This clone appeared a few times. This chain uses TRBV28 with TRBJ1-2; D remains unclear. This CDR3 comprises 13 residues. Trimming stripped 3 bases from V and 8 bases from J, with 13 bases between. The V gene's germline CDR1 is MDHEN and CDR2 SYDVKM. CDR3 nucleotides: TGTGCCAGCAGTTTTGGCGGTTCTAGCGGCTACACCTTC. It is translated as CASSFGGSSGYTF.

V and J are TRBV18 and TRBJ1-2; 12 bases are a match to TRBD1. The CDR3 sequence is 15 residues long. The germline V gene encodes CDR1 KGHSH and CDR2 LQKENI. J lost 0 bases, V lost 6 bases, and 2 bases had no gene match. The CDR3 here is CASSGQGASNYGYTF. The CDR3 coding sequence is TGTGCCAGCTCGGGACAGGGGGCTTCTAACTATGGCTACACCTTC.

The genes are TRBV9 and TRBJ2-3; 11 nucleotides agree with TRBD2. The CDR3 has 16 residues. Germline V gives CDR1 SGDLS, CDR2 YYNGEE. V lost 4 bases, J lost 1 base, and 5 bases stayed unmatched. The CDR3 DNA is TGTGCCAGCAGCCACACTAGCGGGGGTCGCACAGATACGCAGTATTTT. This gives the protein CASSHTSGGRTDTQYF.

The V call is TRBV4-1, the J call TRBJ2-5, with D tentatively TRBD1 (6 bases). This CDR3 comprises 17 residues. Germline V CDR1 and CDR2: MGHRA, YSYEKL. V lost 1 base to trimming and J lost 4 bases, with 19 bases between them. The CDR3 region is CASSQGTGSRQRETQYF. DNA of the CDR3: TGCGCCAGCAGCCAAGGAACAGGGTCCAGGCAAAGAGAGACCCAGTACTTC.